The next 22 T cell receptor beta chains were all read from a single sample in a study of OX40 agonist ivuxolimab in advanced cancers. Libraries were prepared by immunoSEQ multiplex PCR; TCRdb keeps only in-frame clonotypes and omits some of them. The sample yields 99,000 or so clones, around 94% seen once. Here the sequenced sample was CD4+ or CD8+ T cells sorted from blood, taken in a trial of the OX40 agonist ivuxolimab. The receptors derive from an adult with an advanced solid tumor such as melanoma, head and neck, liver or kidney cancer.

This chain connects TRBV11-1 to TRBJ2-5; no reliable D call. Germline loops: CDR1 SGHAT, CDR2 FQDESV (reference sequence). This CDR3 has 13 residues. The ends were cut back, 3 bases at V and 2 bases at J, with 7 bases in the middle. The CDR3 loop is CASSLPAQETQYF. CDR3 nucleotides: TGTGCCAGCAGCTTGCCCGCACAAGAGACCCAGTACTTC. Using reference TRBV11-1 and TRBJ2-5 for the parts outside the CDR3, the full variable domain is EAEVAQSPRYKITEKSQAVAFWCDPISGHATLYWYRQILGQGPELLVQFQDESVVDDSQLPKDRFSAERLKGVDSTLKIQPAELGDSAMYLCASSLPAQETQYFGPGTRLLVL.

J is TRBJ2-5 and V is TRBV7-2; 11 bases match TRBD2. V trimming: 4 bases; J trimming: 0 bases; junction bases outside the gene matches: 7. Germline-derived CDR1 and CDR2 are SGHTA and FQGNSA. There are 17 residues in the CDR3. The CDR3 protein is CASSSYSGGADQETQYF. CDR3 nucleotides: TGTGCCAGCAGCTCGTATAGCGGGGGGGCGGACCAAGAGACCCAGTACTTC.

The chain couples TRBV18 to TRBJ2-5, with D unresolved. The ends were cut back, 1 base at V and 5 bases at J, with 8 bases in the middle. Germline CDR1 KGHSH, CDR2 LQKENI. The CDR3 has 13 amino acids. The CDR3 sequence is CASSPQFSETQYF. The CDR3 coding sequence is TGTGCCAGCTCACCACAATTTTCCGAGACCCAGTACTTC.

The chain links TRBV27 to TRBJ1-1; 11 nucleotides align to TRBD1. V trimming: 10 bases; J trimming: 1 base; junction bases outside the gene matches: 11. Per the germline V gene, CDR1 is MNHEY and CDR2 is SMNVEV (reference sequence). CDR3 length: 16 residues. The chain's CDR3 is CATGQGAGGANTEAFF. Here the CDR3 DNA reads TGTGCCACCGGACAGGGGGCGGGAGGGGCGAACACTGAAGCTTTCTTT.

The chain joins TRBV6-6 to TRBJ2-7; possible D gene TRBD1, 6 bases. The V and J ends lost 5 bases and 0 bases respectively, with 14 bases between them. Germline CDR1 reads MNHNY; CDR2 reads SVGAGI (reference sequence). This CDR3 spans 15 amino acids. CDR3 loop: CASSGRDKSSYEQYF. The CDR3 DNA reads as TGTGCCAGCAGTGGACGGGACAAGAGCTCCTACGAGCAGTACTTC.

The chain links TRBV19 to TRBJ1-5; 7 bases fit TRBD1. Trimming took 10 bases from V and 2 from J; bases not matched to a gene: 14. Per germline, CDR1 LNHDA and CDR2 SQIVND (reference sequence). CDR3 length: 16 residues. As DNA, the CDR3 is TGTGCCACCCGAGCCCTGGCAGGGGGTCGCAATCAGCCCCAGCATTTT. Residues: CATRALAGGRNQPQHF.

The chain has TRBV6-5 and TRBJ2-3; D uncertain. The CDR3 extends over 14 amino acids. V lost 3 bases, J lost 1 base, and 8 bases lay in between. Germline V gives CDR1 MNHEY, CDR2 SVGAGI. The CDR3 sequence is CASSYRAGTDTQYF. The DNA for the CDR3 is TGTGCCAGCAGTTATCGGGCGGGCACAGATACGCAGTATTTT.

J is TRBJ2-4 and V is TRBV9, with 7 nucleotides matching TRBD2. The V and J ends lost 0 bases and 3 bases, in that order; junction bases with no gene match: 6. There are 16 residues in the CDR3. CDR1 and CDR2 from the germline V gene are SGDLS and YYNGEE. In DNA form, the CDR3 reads TGTGCCAGCAGCGTAGACGGGAGGTTGGTCAAAAACATTCAGTACTTC. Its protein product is CASSVDGRLVKNIQYF.

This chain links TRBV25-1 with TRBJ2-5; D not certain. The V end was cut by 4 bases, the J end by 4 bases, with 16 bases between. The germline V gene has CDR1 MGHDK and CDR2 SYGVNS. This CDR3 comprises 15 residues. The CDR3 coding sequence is TGTGCCAGCAGTGTCCCGAGACATCTAGGAGAGACCCAGTACTTC. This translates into CASSVPRHLGETQYF. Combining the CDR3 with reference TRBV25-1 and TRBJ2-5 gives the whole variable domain EADIYQTPRYLVIGTGKKITLECSQTMGHDKMYWYQQDPGMELHLIHYSYGVNSTEKGDLSSESTVSRIRTEHFPLTLESARPSHTSQYLCASSVPRHLGETQYFGPGTRLLVL.

This chain's CDR3 is CASSPLAGDYGYTF. CDR3 coding DNA: TGTGCCAGCAGCCCGCTGGCAGGGGACTATGGCTACACCTTC. The V call is TRBV5-4, the J call TRBJ1-2, with D maybe TRBD1 (6 bases). The CDR3 is 14 amino acids. Germline CDR1 is SGHNT and CDR2 is YYREEE (reference sequence). V was shortened by 4 bases and J by 3 bases, with 13 bases between the two germline ends.

Written as DNA, the CDR3 is TGTGCCACCAGATGGGGAGGGGGCGAGGGAGATACGCAGTATTTT. Protein sequence: CATRWGGGEGDTQYF. The chain has TRBV10-3 and TRBJ2-3; D is tentatively TRBD1 or TRBD2 (7 bases each). The germline CDR1 and CDR2 sequences are ENHRY and SYGVKD. The V end lost 10 bases, the J end lost 5 bases, and 22 bases lay between the germline ends. The CDR3 sequence is 15 residues long.

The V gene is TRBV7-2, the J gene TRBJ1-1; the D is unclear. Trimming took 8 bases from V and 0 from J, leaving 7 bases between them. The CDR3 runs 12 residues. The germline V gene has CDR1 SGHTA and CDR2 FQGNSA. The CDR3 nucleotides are TGTGCCAGCGGCCACATGAACACTGAAGCTTTCTTT. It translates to CASGHMNTEAFF.

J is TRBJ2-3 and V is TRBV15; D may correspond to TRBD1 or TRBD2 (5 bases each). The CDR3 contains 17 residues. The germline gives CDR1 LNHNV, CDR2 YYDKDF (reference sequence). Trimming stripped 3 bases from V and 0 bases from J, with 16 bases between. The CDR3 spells CATSRGVRRQSTDTQYF. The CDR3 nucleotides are TGTGCCACCAGCAGGGGGGTGCGGCGTCAAAGCACAGATACGCAGTATTTT.

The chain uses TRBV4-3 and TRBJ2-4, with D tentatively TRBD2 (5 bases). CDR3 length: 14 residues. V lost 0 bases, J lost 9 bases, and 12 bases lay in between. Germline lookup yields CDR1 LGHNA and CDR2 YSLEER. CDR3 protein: CASSQDFFEGIQYF. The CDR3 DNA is TGCGCCAGCAGCCAAGATTTTTTCGAGGGCATTCAGTACTTC.

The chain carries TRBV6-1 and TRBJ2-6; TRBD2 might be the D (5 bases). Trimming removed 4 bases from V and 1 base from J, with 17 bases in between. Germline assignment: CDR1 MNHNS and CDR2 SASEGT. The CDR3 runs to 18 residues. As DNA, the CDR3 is TGTGCCAGCAGTGGCGGTGGAGGAGAACCATCTGGGGCCAACGTCCTGACTTTC. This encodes CASSGGGGEPSGANVLTF.

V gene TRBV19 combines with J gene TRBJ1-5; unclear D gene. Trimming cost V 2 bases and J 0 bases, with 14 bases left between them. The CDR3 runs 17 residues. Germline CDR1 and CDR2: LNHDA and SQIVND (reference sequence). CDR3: CASSILADSYSNQPQHF. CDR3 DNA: TGTGCCAGTAGTATACTGGCCGATTCTTATAGCAATCAGCCCCAGCATTTT.

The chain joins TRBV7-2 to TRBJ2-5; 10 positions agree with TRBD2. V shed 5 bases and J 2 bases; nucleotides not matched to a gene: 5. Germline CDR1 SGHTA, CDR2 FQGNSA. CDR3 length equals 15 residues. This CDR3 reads CASSLGLADQETQYF. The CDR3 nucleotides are TGTGCCAGCAGCCTCGGACTAGCGGATCAAGAGACCCAGTACTTC.

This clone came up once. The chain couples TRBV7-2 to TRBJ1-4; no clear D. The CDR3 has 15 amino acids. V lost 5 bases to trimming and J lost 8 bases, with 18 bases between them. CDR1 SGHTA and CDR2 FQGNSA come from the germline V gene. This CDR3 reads CASSPEGYIEEKLFF. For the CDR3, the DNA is TGTGCCAGCAGCCCCGAAGGGTACATAGAGGAAAAACTGTTTTTT.

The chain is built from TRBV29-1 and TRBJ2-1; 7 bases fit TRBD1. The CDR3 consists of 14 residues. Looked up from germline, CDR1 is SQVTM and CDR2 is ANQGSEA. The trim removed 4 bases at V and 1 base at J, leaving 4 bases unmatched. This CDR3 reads CSVGMTGSYNEQFF. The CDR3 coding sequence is TGCAGCGTTGGGATGACAGGGTCCTACAATGAGCAGTTCTTC.

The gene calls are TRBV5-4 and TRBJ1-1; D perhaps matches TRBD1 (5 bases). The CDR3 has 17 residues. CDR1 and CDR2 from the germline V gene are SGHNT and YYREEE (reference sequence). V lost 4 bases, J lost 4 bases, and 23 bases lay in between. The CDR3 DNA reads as TGTGCCAGCAGCACCACAGTTTCCCTAACAGGACCCACTGAAGCTTTCTTT. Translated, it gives CASSTTVSLTGPTEAFF. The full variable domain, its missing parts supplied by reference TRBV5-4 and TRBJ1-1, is ETGVTQSPTHLIKTRGQQVTLRCSSQSGHNTVSWYQQALGQGPQFIFQYYREEENGRGNFPPRFSGLQFPNYSSELNVNALELDDSALYLCASSTTVSLTGPTEAFFGQGTRLTVV.

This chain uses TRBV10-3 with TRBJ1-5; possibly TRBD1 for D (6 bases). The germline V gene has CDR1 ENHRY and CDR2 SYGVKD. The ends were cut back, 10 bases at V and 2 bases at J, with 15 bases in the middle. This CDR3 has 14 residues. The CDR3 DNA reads TGTGCCACCTCAGCCTCAGGGGGCAATCAGCCCCAGCATTTT. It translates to CATSASGGNQPQHF.

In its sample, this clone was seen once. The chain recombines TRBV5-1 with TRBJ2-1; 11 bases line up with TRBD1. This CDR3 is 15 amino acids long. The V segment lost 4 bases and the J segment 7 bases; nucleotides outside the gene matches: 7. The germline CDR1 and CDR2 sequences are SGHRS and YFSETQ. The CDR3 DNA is TGCGCCAGCAGCCGCGGACAGGGGGCAAGGAATGAGCAGTTCTTC. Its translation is CASSRGQGARNEQFF. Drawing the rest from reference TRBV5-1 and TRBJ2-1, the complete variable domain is KAGVTQTPRYLIKTRGQQVTLSCSPISGHRSVSWYQQTPGQGLQFLFEYFSETQRNKGNFPGRFSGRQFSNSRSEMNVSTLELGDSALYLCASSRGQGARNEQFFGPGTRLTVL.